What follows describes a single T cell receptor beta chain. The V and J ends lost 4 bases and 2 bases, in that order; junction bases with no gene match: 4. This CDR3 is 16 amino acids long. The V gene's germline CDR1 is SGHTA and CDR2 FQGNSA. This sample was included in a study of blood T cell repertoires in COVID-19. Across the whole study: Acute and convalescent COVID-19 samples came from the United States, Italy and Spain. PBMCs, B-cell-depleted T cells, or T cells were the source of the cDNA or gDNA that made up the material.

The method was immunoSEQ multiplex PCR; TCRdb's version includes in-frame clones alone and lacks a portion of them. This table has about 310,000 clones, around 86% appearing once. This clonotype was sampled from a man aged 50-59 years with active or convalescent COVID-19. The chain is built from TRBV7-2 and TRBJ2-2; TRBD1 agrees at 10 bases. Sequenced input: peripheral blood. CDR3 residues: CASSSWTGGNTGELFF. The CDR3 DNA reads TGTGCCAGCAGCTCCTGGACAGGGGGTAACACCGGGGAGCTGTTTTTT.